This TCR beta chain was obtained from a study of blood T cell repertoires in COVID-19. Study information: Samples came from the United States, Italy and Spain, spanning acute and convalescent COVID-19. PBMCs, B-cell-depleted T cells, or T cells provided the cDNA or gDNA that made up the material.

The CDR3 contains 16 residues. Germline V gene data show CDR1 as SGHVS and CDR2 as FQNEAQ. Trimming cost V 6 bases and J 2 bases, with 19 bases left between them. Original processing notes: Amplification with reference gene primers provided the estimates of nucleated cell counts. Assay: immunoSEQ multiplex PCR; the TCRdb copy retains only in-frame clones and omits some. V and J calls and clone size come straight from that table; D and trimming were deduced from the DNA. Of around 12,000 clones listed, almost 90% are singletons. The sequence was collected from a human donor with active COVID-19. The donor label of this sample is uncertain. Sequencing was performed on peripheral blood. The genes are TRBV7-8 and TRBJ2-5; D not certain. The CDR3 protein is CASRPIQPGTQETQYF. The CDR3 nucleotides are TGTGCCAGCAGACCGATACAACCGGGTACACAAGAGACCCAGTACTTC.